Listed below are T cell receptor beta chains from one sample, sequenced in a study of control samples from healthy donors and cancer patients. Clones were read by immunoSEQ multiplex PCR, and TCRdb kept only the in-frame ones, dropping some. The table has over 90,000 clones, more than 85% seen once. The sequenced sample consisted of PBMCs. The receptors come from a man aged 60 to 75 with lung cancer. The CDR3 runs from the conserved cysteine through the conserved F or W. A D gene is named only where the DNA matches it firmly. Only some rows state a clone size, as once, few, many or a class for expanded clones.

abundance	v_gene	j_gene	d_gene	CDR3aa	CDR3nt
-	TRBV5-6	TRBJ2-2	TRBD1	CASSLTGGASTGELFF	TGTGCCAGCAGCTTGACAGGGGGAGCAAGCACCGGGGAGCTGTTTTTT
-	TRBV3-1/TRBV3-2	TRBJ1-5	-	CASSQDIGQPQHF	TGTGCCAGCAGCCAAGATATTGGACAGCCCCAGCATTTT
-	TRBV12-3/TRBV12-4	TRBJ1-6	-	CASSIWGGSPLHF	TGTGCCAGCAGTATATGGGGCGGCTCACCCCTCCACTTT
-	TRBV29-1	TRBJ1-2	-	CSVEPWAPGTYGYTF	TGCAGCGTTGAACCCTGGGCGCCAGGGACCTATGGCTACACCTTC
-	TRBV7-3	TRBJ1-2	TRBD1	CASSLPGQGSYGYTF	TGTGCCAGCAGCTTACCGGGACAGGGGTCCTATGGCTACACCTTC
-	TRBV25-1	TRBJ1-4	TRBD1	CASSVGRTGTNEKLFF	TGTGCCAGCAGTGTCGGGCGGACAGGAACTAATGAAAAACTGTTTTTT
-	TRBV7-9	TRBJ1-5	-	CASSFPQAPQHF	TGTGCCAGCAGCTTCCCTCAAGCGCCCCAGCATTTT
-	TRBV27	TRBJ1-2	-	CASRAEKPNYGYTF	TGTGCCAGCAGGGCCGAAAAACCTAACTATGGCTACACCTTC
once	TRBV6-6	TRBJ1-2	TRBD1	CAILGQGANYGYTF	TGTGCCATACTCGGGCAGGGGGCAAACTATGGCTACACCTTC
once	TRBV30	TRBJ1-6	-	CAWSLQGRSVGNSPLHF	TGTGCCTGGAGTCTCCAGGGTAGGTCGGTCGGAAATTCACCCCTCCACTTT
-	TRBV27	TRBJ1-3	-	CASSFAVGNTIYF	TGTGCCAGCAGTTTCGCAGTCGGAAACACCATATATTTT
-	TRBV30	TRBJ1-5	-	CAWSVDTNQPQHF	TGTGCCTGGAGTGTGGACACCAATCAGCCCCAGCATTTT
-	TRBV30	TRBJ2-3	-	CAWTGVDTQYF	TGTGCCTGGACAGGGGTTGATACGCAGTATTTT
-	TRBV5-6	TRBJ2-1	-	CASSLGVSSYNEQFF	TGTGCCAGCAGCTTGGGGGTTAGCTCCTACAATGAGCAGTTCTTC
-	TRBV11-2	TRBJ1-3	-	CASSLSESTGVRTGNTIYF	TGTGCCAGCAGCTTATCGGAGAGCACGGGGGTAAGAACTGGAAACACCATATATTTT
-	TRBV4-1	TRBJ2-2	-	CASSQEQLNRGELFF	TGCGCCAGCAGCCAAGAACAGCTCAACCGCGGGGAGCTGTTTTTT
-	TRBV7-3	TRBJ1-2	TRBD1	CASSQQGQSYGYTF	TGTGCCAGCAGCCAACAGGGGCAAAGCTATGGCTACACCTTC
many	TRBV3-1/TRBV3-2	TRBJ1-1	-	CASSHTGSAEAFF	TGTGCCAGCAGCCATACAGGGTCTGCTGAAGCTTTCTTT
once	TRBV6-5	TRBJ2-1	TRBD2	CASSNLSGDDNEQFF	TGTGCCAGCAGTAATCTTAGCGGGGATGACAATGAGCAGTTCTTC
-	TRBV7-9	TRBJ1-4	-	CASSLASRGAEKLFF	TGTGCCAGCAGCTTAGCGAGTCGGGGGGCGGAAAAACTGTTTTTT
-	TRBV5-1	TRBJ2-1	-	CASSLQSVQPYNEQFF	TGCGCCAGCAGCTTACAGAGTGTTCAGCCCTACAATGAGCAGTTCTTC
-	TRBV5-1	TRBJ2-4	-	CASSFNAGGGIQYF	TGCGCCAGCAGCTTCAACGCCGGGGGCGGCATTCAGTACTTC